This TCR beta chain was captured by sequencing in a study of technical replicates of blood from a handful of donors. TCRdb's table, derived via immunoSEQ multiplex PCR, lists solely in-frame clones and lacks some. Seen here are around 72,000 clones, nearly 99% observed once, and the top ten hold roughly 0.2%. Germline V lookup: CDR1 MNHEY, CDR2 SMNVEV (reference sequence). The V gene end was trimmed by 6 bases and the J gene end by 4 bases; junction bases not matched to a gene: 12. The CDR3 contains 16 residues. The rearrangement links TRBV27 to TRBJ1-5, with 7 bases aligning to TRBD1. The sequenced sample consisted of T cells isolated from PBMCs. This TCR was recovered from a human donor in good health. The CDR3 DNA follows: TGTGCCAGCAGGCCCTCACCGGGACAGTCTAATCAGCCCCAGCATTTT. It encodes CASRPSPGQSNQPQHF.